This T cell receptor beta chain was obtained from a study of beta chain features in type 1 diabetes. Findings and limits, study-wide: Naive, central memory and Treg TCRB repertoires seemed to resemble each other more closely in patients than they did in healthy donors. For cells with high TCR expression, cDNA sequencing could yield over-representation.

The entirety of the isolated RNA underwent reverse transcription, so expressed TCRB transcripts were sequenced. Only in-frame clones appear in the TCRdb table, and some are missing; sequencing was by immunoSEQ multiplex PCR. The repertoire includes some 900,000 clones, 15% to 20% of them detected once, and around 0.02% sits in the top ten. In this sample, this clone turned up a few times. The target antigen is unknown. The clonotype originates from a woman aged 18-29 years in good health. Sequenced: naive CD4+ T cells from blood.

The CDR3 DNA reads as TGTGCCAGCAGCCCGACAGGGGACAAAGATACGCAGTATTTT. This gives the protein CASSPTGDKDTQYF. This chain uses TRBV7-3 with TRBJ2-3; 8 nucleotides line up with TRBD1. The V and J ends lost 5 bases and 5 bases, in that order; junction bases with no gene match: 6. CDR1 and CDR2 from the germline V gene are SGHTA and FQGTGA. The CDR3 totals 14 residues.